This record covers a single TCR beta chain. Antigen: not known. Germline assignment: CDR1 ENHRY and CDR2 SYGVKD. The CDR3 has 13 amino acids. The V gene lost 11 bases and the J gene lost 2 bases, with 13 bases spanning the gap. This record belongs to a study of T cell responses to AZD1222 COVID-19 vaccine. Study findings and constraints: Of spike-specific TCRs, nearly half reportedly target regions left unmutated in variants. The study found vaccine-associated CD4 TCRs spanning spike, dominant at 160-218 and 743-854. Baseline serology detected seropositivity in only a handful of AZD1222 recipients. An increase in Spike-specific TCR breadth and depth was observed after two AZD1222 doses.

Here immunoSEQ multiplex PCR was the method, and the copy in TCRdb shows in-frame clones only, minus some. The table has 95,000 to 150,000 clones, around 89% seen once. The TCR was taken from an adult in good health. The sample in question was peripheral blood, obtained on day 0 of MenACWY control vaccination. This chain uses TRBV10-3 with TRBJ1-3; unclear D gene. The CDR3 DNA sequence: TGTGCCGGGTCAGTAAATCCTGGAAACACCATATATTTT. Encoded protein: CAGSVNPGNTIYF.